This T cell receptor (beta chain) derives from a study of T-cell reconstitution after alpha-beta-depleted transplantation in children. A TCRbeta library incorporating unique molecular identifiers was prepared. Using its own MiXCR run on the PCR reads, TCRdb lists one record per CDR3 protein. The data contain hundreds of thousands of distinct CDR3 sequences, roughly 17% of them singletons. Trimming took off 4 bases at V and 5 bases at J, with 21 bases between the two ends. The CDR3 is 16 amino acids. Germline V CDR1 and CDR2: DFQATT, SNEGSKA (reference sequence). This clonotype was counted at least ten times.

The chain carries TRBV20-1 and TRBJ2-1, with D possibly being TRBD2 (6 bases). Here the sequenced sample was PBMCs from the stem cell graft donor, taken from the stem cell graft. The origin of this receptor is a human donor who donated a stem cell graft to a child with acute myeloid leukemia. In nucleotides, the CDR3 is TGCAGTGCTAAACCCCTCTGGCGGGAAATAGACAATGAGCAGTTCTTC. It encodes CSAKPLWREIDNEQFF.